This passage covers 26 T cell receptor beta chains from one sample sequenced in a study of human T cells and chemical hapten exposure. Time point described: patch test 2, 6 weeks after DPC sensitization. Documented treatment: therapeutic diphenylcyclopropenone sensitization with weekly scalp DPC. TCRdb re-called the RACE reads with MiXCR, one entry per CDR3 protein. The sample has some 88,000 distinct CDR3 sequences; about 11% are singletons. Source: whole blood, taken in connection with sensitization to the hapten diphenylcyclopropenone (DPC). Receptors originate from a man aged 35-49 years with alopecia areata. Some clones in this sample may be carry-over from other donors' samples.

This clonotype has a handful of counts. The CDR3 bases are TGTGCCAGCAGCCGGACAGGAACCACAGATACGCAGTATTTT. This codes for CASSRTGTTDTQYF. The rearrangement uses TRBV6-2 or TRBV6-3 and TRBJ2-3; 7 nucleotides match TRBD1. The CDR3 is 14 residues long. CDR1 MNHEY and CDR2 SVGEGT come from the germline V gene. After removal of 6 bases from V and 2 bases from J, the junction contained 5 bases not matched to a gene.

This rearrangement joins TRBV6-2 or TRBV6-3 to TRBJ1-5, with 7 bases aligning to TRBD1. Per germline, CDR1 MNHEY and CDR2 SVGEGT. The V and J ends lost 7 bases and 0 bases, in that order; junction bases with no gene match: 21. CDR3 size: 20 residues. CDR3 in DNA: TGTGCCAGCAAACCCCGAGGTGTAACGCAGGGGGGAGTTAGCAATCAGCCCCAGCATTTT. Its protein is CASKPRGVTQGGVSNQPQHF.

This clonotype came up a few times. The rearrangement uses TRBV4-3 and TRBJ1-1; D not resolved. V lost 1 base, J lost 5 bases, and 20 bases lay in between. This CDR3 has 17 amino acids. CDR1 and CDR2 (germline): LGHNA, YSLEER. The CDR3 nucleotides read TGCGCCAGCAGCCAAGTCGCTAGACTCAGCGTGACTACTGAAGCTTTCTTT. It yields the protein CASSQVARLSVTTEAFF.

The chain links TRBV5-1 to TRBJ1-5; tentative D call: TRBD1 (5 bases). Germline V gene sequence: CDR1 SGHRS, CDR2 YFSETQ. This CDR3 has 14 residues. V lost 0 bases to trimming and J lost 9 bases, with 13 bases between them. The CDR3 sequence is CASSLEAGRGPQHF. The DNA for the CDR3 is TGCGCCAGCAGCTTGGAGGCAGGGCGCGGGCCCCAGCATTTT.

This sequence joins TRBV27 and TRBJ2-7; either TRBD1 or TRBD2 may fit D (6 bases each). The CDR3 extends over 14 amino acids. In germline, CDR1 is MNHEY, CDR2 SMNVEV (reference sequence). The V end lost 9 bases, the J end lost 0 bases, and 15 bases lay between the germline ends. For the CDR3, the DNA is TGTGCCAGTAGGGGGGAGGCGGCCTCCTACGAGCAGTACTTC. The encoded protein is CASRGEAASYEQYF.

The sample holds many counts of this clonotype. This chain links TRBV20-1 with TRBJ1-1, with TRBD1 identical over 7 bases. J was trimmed by 3 bases and V by 6 bases; bases with no gene match: 4. In germline, CDR1 is DFQATT, CDR2 SNEGSKA (reference sequence). The CDR3 has 12 amino acids. CDR3 bases: TGCAGTGCACAGGGGTCGGACACTGAAGCTTTCTTT. Its protein is CSAQGSDTEAFF.

The table lists this clonotype with many counts. The chain links TRBV18 to TRBJ2-1, with a possible D match to TRBD2 (6 bases). Germline lookup yields CDR1 KGHSH and CDR2 LQKENI. The length of the CDR3 is 13 residues. Trimming removed 0 bases from V and 8 bases from J, with 8 bases in between. CDR3 nucleotides: TGTGCCAGCTCACCACCGGGGGGACATGAGCAGTTCTTC. This codes for CASSPPGGHEQFF.

The V call is TRBV7-6, the J call TRBJ2-1; no clear D gene. V gave up 5 bases and J gave up 0 bases, with 14 bases separating them. CDR1 SGHVS and CDR2 FNYEAQ come from the germline V gene. The CDR3 has 16 residues. Written as DNA, the CDR3 is TGTGCCAGCAGCCCAAACCCTTTGCCCTCCTACAATGAGCAGTTCTTC. Translated, it gives CASSPNPLPSYNEQFF.

This clonotype was recorded many times. This sequence joins TRBV7-2 and TRBJ1-1; no firm D call. The CDR3 is 16 residues long. The germline V and J ends were trimmed by 1 base and 0 bases, with 12 bases remaining between them. Germline lookup yields CDR1 SGHTA and CDR2 FQGNSA. CDR3 protein: CASSLGQGLLNTEAFF. CDR3 sequence (DNA): TGTGCCAGCAGCTTAGGACAAGGACTGTTGAACACTGAAGCTTTCTTT.

This clonotype has a count of ten or more. The gene calls are TRBV2 and TRBJ2-3; TRBD2 aligns across 14 bases. V was clipped by 4 bases and J by 1 base; unmatched bases: 4. CDR1 is SNHLY, CDR2 FYNNEI, per germline. The CDR3 has 17 amino acids. The CDR3: CASSGGTSGSGTDTQYF. CDR3 nucleotide sequence: TGTGCCAGCAGTGGAGGGACTAGCGGGAGTGGCACAGATACGCAGTATTTT.

At least ten counts were recorded for this clonotype. The chain recombines TRBV5-6 with TRBJ1-1, with a weak D call TRBD1 (5 bases). The germline V and J ends were trimmed by 1 base and 11 bases, with 15 bases remaining between them. The CDR3 totals 13 residues. The germline V gene encodes CDR1 SGHDT and CDR2 YYEEEE. The CDR3 DNA reads TGTGCCAGCAGCTTGCTCCCGGCGGGGGAGGCTTTCTTT. Its protein product is CASSLLPAGEAFF. Using reference TRBV5-6 and TRBJ1-1 for the parts outside the CDR3, the full variable domain is DAGVTQSPTHLIKTRGQQVTLRCSPKSGHDTVSWYQQALGQGPQFIFQYYEEEERQRGNFPDRFSGHQFPNYSSELNVNALLLGDSALYLCASSLLPAGEAFFGQGTRLTVV.

This clonotype was counted at least ten times. The V and J genes are TRBV12-3 or TRBV12-4 and TRBJ2-4; possibly TRBD2 for D (6 bases). With 2 bases removed from V and 1 base from J, the gap between germline ends came to 9 bases. The CDR3 length is 15 residues. The chain's CDR3 is CASSLTSYAKNIQYF. Here the CDR3 DNA reads TGTGCCAGCAGTTTAACTAGCTACGCCAAAAACATTCAGTACTTC.

The rearrangement uses TRBV19 and TRBJ1-2, with TRBD1 matching over 7 bases. From germline, CDR1 is LNHDA and CDR2 SQIVND (reference sequence). The V and J ends lost 3 bases and 5 bases, in that order; junction bases with no gene match: 12. The CDR3 sequence is 16 residues long. The CDR3 DNA follows: TGTGCCAGTAGTATTAAAGGGGGCGGCGGTTCATATGGCTACACCTTC. This encodes CASSIKGGGGSYGYTF.

This sequence joins TRBV19 and TRBJ2-7; a possible D gene is TRBD2 (5 bases). The V gene lost 6 bases and the J gene lost 5 bases, with 14 bases spanning the gap. There are 13 residues in the CDR3. From germline, CDR1 is LNHDA and CDR2 SQIVND (reference sequence). This CDR3 is CASRLASEDEQYV. The CDR3 DNA sequence: TGTGCCAGTAGATTGGCATCGGAGGACGAGCAGTACGTC.

This clonotype occurred a few times. This chain links TRBV10-3 with TRBJ2-3; possible D gene TRBD2, 6 bases. Trimming pared 6 bases from V and 5 bases from J, leaving 12 bases between. The germline V gene has CDR1 ENHRY and CDR2 SYGVKD. The length of the CDR3 is 13 residues. The CDR3 loop reads CAIRGGDRDTQYF. CDR3 DNA: TGTGCCATCAGGGGGGGAGACAGAGATACGCAGTATTTT.

The rearrangement links TRBV5-5 to TRBJ1-1, with 8 nucleotides matching TRBD1. There are 14 residues in the CDR3. The ends lost 3 bases at V and 3 bases at J; junction bases unmatched: 4. Per germline, CDR1 SGHKS and CDR2 YYEKEE (reference sequence). In DNA, the CDR3 is TGTGCCAGCAGCTGGATGACAGGGGACACTGAAGCTTTCTTT. It codes for CASSWMTGDTEAFF.

There are a few counts of this clonotype. In DNA form, the CDR3 reads TGCGCCAGCAGCTTCTTGGGCGCCGGAGATACGCAGTATTTT. As protein: CASSFLGAGDTQYF. The V gene is TRBV5-1, the J gene TRBJ2-3; D is ambiguous. Trimming removed 2 bases at V and 5 bases at J, with 12 bases between. The CDR3 has 14 residues. The germline V gene encodes CDR1 SGHRS and CDR2 YFSETQ.

This clonotype was counted many times. The V and J genes are TRBV10-3 and TRBJ2-2; D is undetermined. This CDR3 is built from 13 residues. V lost 4 bases, J lost 3 bases, and 6 bases lay in between. Germline values: CDR1 ENHRY, CDR2 SYGVKD. CDR3 sequence: CAISADHTGELFF. The DNA of the CDR3 is TGTGCCATCAGTGCGGATCACACCGGGGAGCTGTTTTTT.

Points on this clonotype: One end of the junction does not line up with germline, which may come from a read error. This sequence joins TRBV29-1 and TRBJ2-2, with a possible D match to TRBD2 (5 bases). The CDR3 is made up of 16 amino acids. The germline V gene encodes CDR1 SQVTM and CDR2 ANQGSEA. The chain's CDR3 is CSVEGASRANTGELFF. The DNA of the CDR3 is TGCAGCGTCGAAGGCGCTAGCAGAGCGAACACCGGGGAGCTGTTTTTT.

This clonotype was counted only a few times. This chain uses TRBV30 with TRBJ1-1, with D possibly being TRBD1 (6 bases). Germline V gene sequence: CDR1 GTSNPN, CDR2 SVGIG (reference sequence). The germline V and J ends were trimmed by 3 bases and 5 bases, with 13 bases remaining between them. CDR3 size: 13 residues. The CDR3, as DNA: TGTGCCTGGAGAAAGGGGGAGAGGACTGAAGCTTTCTTT. This sequence encodes CAWRKGERTEAFF.

Ten or more counts support this clonotype. The J gene is TRBJ2-2, the V gene TRBV2; D is uncertain. Germline assignment: CDR1 SNHLY and CDR2 FYNNEI. The germline V and J ends were trimmed by 5 bases and 0 bases, with 13 bases remaining between them. The CDR3 runs 16 residues. As DNA, the CDR3 is TGTGCCAGCAGTCCCCTCCGGCGGACGAACACCGGGGAGCTGTTTTTT. Amino acids: CASSPLRRTNTGELFF.

Only a few counts were recorded for this clonotype. This rearrangement joins TRBV14 to TRBJ1-5, with D perhaps TRBD1 (5 bases). CDR1 SGHDN and CDR2 FVKESK come from the germline V gene. Trimming cost V 3 bases and J 4 bases, with 10 bases left between them. This CDR3 has 14 residues. CDR3 nucleotide sequence: TGTGCCAGCAGCCAGGCAGGGTGGAATCAGCCCCAGCATTTT. It encodes CASSQAGWNQPQHF.

The sample holds a few counts of this clonotype. One end of the junction fails to match germline, which may point to a read error. The genes are TRBV5-4 and TRBJ1-1; 8 nucleotides match TRBD1. CDR1 is SGHNT, CDR2 YYREEE, per germline (reference sequence). This CDR3 has 17 residues. CDR3 protein: CASSLTGRGLLNPEAFF. CDR3 in DNA: TGTGCCAGCAGCTTGACTGGCAGGGGGCTGTTGAACCCTGAAGCTTTCTTT.

This clonotype was counted at least ten times. The chain employs TRBV15 and TRBJ1-2; D is unresolved. Germline V gene data show CDR1 as LNHNV and CDR2 as YYDKDF (reference sequence). V dropped 0 bases and J dropped 1 base, with 21 bases sitting between them. The CDR3 has 19 residues. CDR3 residues: CATSRDLVRGPLINYGYTF. The CDR3 DNA follows: TGTGCCACCAGCAGAGATTTGGTCCGCGGACCGCTGATTAACTATGGCTACACCTTC.

The V call is TRBV7-2, the J call TRBJ2-5; D is perhaps TRBD1 (5 bases). The CDR3 has 15 residues. Germline loops: CDR1 SGHTA, CDR2 FQGNSA. V was shortened by 0 bases and J by 2 bases, with 10 bases between the two germline ends. The DNA for the CDR3 is TGTGCCAGCAGCTTAGCGGCCAGGACACAAGAGACCCAGTACTTC. This sequence encodes CASSLAARTQETQYF.

In this sample, this clonotype turned up a few times. The chain joins TRBV12-3 or TRBV12-4 to TRBJ1-6, with D possibly matching TRBD1 (5 bases). The CDR3 contains 16 residues. The ends were cut back, 4 bases at V and 10 bases at J, with 20 bases in the middle. The CDR3 is CASSSYGRDGRSPLHF. In DNA form, the CDR3 reads TGTGCCAGCAGTTCTTACGGACGGGACGGCAGGTCACCCCTCCACTTT.